The 28 T cell receptor beta chains presented below share a single source sample, sequenced in a study of post-analysis software for immune sequencing data. Study-level results: The five TRBV segments detected at higher frequency in patients than in controls included TRBV5-6, TRBV5-1 and TRBV20-1.

The antigens of these receptors remain unknown. Carried by the TCR beta cDNA libraries were unique molecular identifiers. One entry per CDR3 protein, called by TCRdb with MiXCR from the PCR reads. Here the sample spans about 430,000 distinct CDR3 sequences, approximately 39% being singletons. Input material: blood. These receptors came from a girl aged 2 to 10 with multiple sclerosis.

A few counts support this clonotype. The V call is TRBV12-5, the J call TRBJ2-7, with 8 bases aligning to TRBD1. The trim removed 4 bases at V and 5 bases at J, leaving 16 bases unmatched. CDR3 length: 17 residues. Germline CDR1 is LGHNT and CDR2 is FRNRAP. CDR3 sequence (DNA): TGTGCTAGTGGTTGGGACAGGCTACGACGCTTGGGCGACGAGCAGTACTTC. Its translation is CASGWDRLRRLGDEQYF.

V and J are TRBV5-4 and TRBJ2-1; 8 bases map to TRBD1. V was pared by 1 base and J by 8 bases, with 8 bases of the junction left unmatched. CDR3 length: 15 amino acids. In germline, CDR1 is SGHNT, CDR2 YYREEE (reference sequence). CDR3 coding DNA: TGTGCCAGCAGCTTGCCCCAGGGGGCCAGGGATGAGCAGTTCTTC. Its protein is CASSLPQGARDEQFF. Complete variable domain (other parts from reference TRBV5-4 and TRBJ2-1): ETGVTQSPTHLIKTRGQQVTLRCSSQSGHNTVSWYQQALGQGPQFIFQYYREEENGRGNFPPRFSGLQFPNYSSELNVNALELDDSALYLCASSLPQGARDEQFFGPGTRLTVL.

This clonotype came up a few times. The rearrangement joins TRBV7-9 to TRBJ1-1; no firm D call. The CDR3 spans 15 residues. CDR1 and CDR2 (germline): SEHNR, FQNEAQ (reference sequence). Trimming took off 3 bases at V and 0 bases at J, with 11 bases between the two ends. In nucleotides, the CDR3 is TGTGCCAGCAGCTTGCAAGTAGGCGTGAACACTGAAGCTTTCTTT. It translates to CASSLQVGVNTEAFF.

This clonotype was counted at least ten times. The chain is built from TRBV5-4 and TRBJ2-7; TRBD1 aligns across 7 bases. The CDR3 covers 14 residues. The J segment lost 2 bases and the V segment lost 3 bases, leaving 5 bases of the junction unmatched. Germline V CDR1 and CDR2: SGHNT, YYREEE (reference sequence). CDR3 protein: CASSSWTGTYEQYF. The CDR3 nucleotides read TGTGCCAGCAGCTCCTGGACAGGCACCTACGAGCAGTACTTC. The full variable domain, in which reference TRBV5-4 and TRBJ2-7 provide the parts outside the CDR3, is ETGVTQSPTHLIKTRGQQVTLRCSSQSGHNTVSWYQQALGQGPQFIFQYYREEENGRGNFPPRFSGLQFPNYSSELNVNALELDDSALYLCASSSWTGTYEQYFGPGTRLTVT.

This clonotype has only a few counts. The J gene is TRBJ2-3, the V gene TRBV20-1, with D possibly being TRBD2 (5 bases). This CDR3 contains 15 residues. Per the germline V gene, CDR1 is DFQATT and CDR2 is SNEGSKA (reference sequence). Between the trimmed V and J ends, which lost 1 base and 4 bases, there was a span of 15 bases. CDR3 loop: CSARGERRGPDTQYF. The CDR3 DNA follows: TGCAGTGCTAGAGGGGAGCGAAGAGGGCCAGATACGCAGTATTTT.

J is TRBJ2-7 and V is TRBV12-3 or TRBV12-4; 14 nucleotides align to TRBD2. The CDR3 loop spans 13 amino acids. The junction had 4 bases not matched to a gene; V was cut back by 10 bases and J by 5 bases. The CDR3 DNA follows: TGTGCCACCCGGACTAGCGGGGGGAACGAGCAGTACTTC. Its protein product is CATRTSGGNEQYF.

The gene calls are TRBV5-4 and TRBJ2-3; 8 bases fit TRBD1. J gave up 1 base and V 3 bases, and 4 bases lay outside the gene matches. This CDR3 has 15 residues. Germline V lookup: CDR1 SGHNT, CDR2 YYREEE (reference sequence). CDR3 residues: CASSSGTGRTDTQYF. CDR3 bases: TGTGCCAGCAGCTCCGGGACAGGACGCACAGATACGCAGTATTTT.

This clonotype was recorded only once. Here the CDR3 reads CASSHLGGSVYEQYF. The CDR3 DNA follows: TGTGCCAGCAGCCACCTGGGCGGGAGCGTCTACGAGCAGTACTTC. The chain uses TRBV7-2 and TRBJ2-7, with 7 nucleotides matching TRBD2. The length of the CDR3 is 15 residues. Germline CDR1 SGHTA, CDR2 FQGNSA. V trimming: 5 bases; J trimming: 3 bases; junction bases outside the gene matches: 10.

The chain uses TRBV20-1 and TRBJ2-3; TRBD2 aligns across 10 bases. J lost 3 bases, V lost 6 bases, and 9 bases had no gene match. The CDR3 runs to 15 residues. Germline loops: CDR1 DFQATT, CDR2 SNEGSKA (reference sequence). CDR3 bases: TGCAGTGCAGCAACCGGGACTAGCGCAACAGATACGCAGTATTTT. This translates into CSAATGTSATDTQYF.

Remarks on this clonotype: A much larger clone lies one base from this, so it may be a read error. The chain links TRBV12-3 or TRBV12-4 to TRBJ2-3; D tentatively fits TRBD1 or TRBD2 (6 bases each). This CDR3 contains 16 residues. CDR3 nucleotide sequence: TGTGCCAGCAGTTTTCTAGGGGGGATGGGCACAGATACGGAGTATTTT. This translates into CASSFLGGMGTDTEYF.

This clonotype was observed a few times. The rearrangement uses TRBV7-2 and TRBJ2-3; 9 positions agree with TRBD2. Germline assignment: CDR1 SGHTA and CDR2 FQGNSA. CDR3 length: 14 amino acids. V lost 5 bases to trimming and J lost 2 bases; unmatched junction nucleotides: 2. CDR3 sequence (DNA): TGTGCCAGCAGCAGGACTAGCGACACAGATACGCAGTATTTT. This translates into CASSRTSDTDTQYF.

The chain has TRBV7-2 and TRBJ2-5, with D possibly matching TRBD2 (6 bases). The germline CDR1 and CDR2 sequences are SGHTA and FQGNSA. Trimming stripped 6 bases from V and 1 base from J, with 9 bases between. The length of the CDR3 is 13 residues. Written as DNA, the CDR3 is TGTGCCAGCAGGTTGGGGGGCCAAGAGACCCAGTACTTC. This codes for CASRLGGQETQYF.

The chain links TRBV7-3 to TRBJ2-5; no reliable D call. The V gene lost 0 bases and the J gene lost 2 bases, with 10 bases spanning the gap. CDR1 is SGHTA, CDR2 FQGTGA, per germline. The CDR3 runs to 15 residues. CDR3 residues: CASSLTAYGQETQYF. The CDR3, as DNA: TGTGCCAGCAGCTTAACGGCCTATGGGCAAGAGACCCAGTACTTC.

This clonotype was seen only a few times. The rearrangement joins TRBV20-1 to TRBJ2-5; TRBD1 matches 8 bases. CDR1 and CDR2 from the germline V gene are DFQATT and SNEGSKA (reference sequence). With 2 bases clipped from V and 2 bases from J, the junction kept 10 bases outside the gene matches. The CDR3 contains 16 residues. The CDR3 DNA sequence: TGCAGTGCTAGACCCCGGACAGGGCCACAACAAGAGACCCAGTACTTC. This encodes CSARPRTGPQQETQYF.

The chain joins TRBV6-5 to TRBJ2-3, with D possibly being TRBD2 (6 bases). This CDR3 has 15 amino acids. With 5 bases removed from V and 4 bases from J, the gap between germline ends came to 16 bases. Germline lookup yields CDR1 MNHEY and CDR2 SVGAGI. CDR3 region: CASSHHRQRADTQYF. CDR3 nucleotide sequence: TGTGCCAGCAGTCACCACCGGCAGCGGGCAGATACGCAGTATTTT.

The chain uses TRBV20-1 and TRBJ2-5; D gene unclear. Germline values: CDR1 DFQATT, CDR2 SNEGSKA (reference sequence). Deletions cut 3 bases from V and 2 bases from J, with 16 bases between. The CDR3 is 15 amino acids. CDR3 nucleotides: TGCAGTGCTAGTCTCCCCTGGGATCAACAAGAGACCCAGTACTTC. Its translation is CSASLPWDQQETQYF.

This sequence joins TRBV3-1 and TRBJ1-2; the D gene is possibly TRBD1 (5 bases). Germline CDR1 is LGHDT and CDR2 is YNNKEL (reference sequence). This CDR3 contains 15 residues. V lost 3 bases to trimming and J lost 4 bases, with 15 bases between them. In DNA, the CDR3 is TGTGCCAGCAGCCAGTTGGGGGGATATAGCTATGGCTACACCTTC. This codes for CASSQLGGYSYGYTF.

At least ten counts were recorded for this clonotype. The V call is TRBV10-3, the J call TRBJ2-7; D may be TRBD1 or TRBD2 (6 bases each). The germline CDR1 and CDR2 sequences are ENHRY and SYGVKD. The V gene lost 3 bases and the J gene lost 4 bases, with 13 bases spanning the gap. The CDR3 loop spans 14 amino acids. The CDR3 region is CAISEGGMVYEQYF. CDR3 nucleotide sequence: TGTGCCATCAGTGAAGGGGGGATGGTATACGAGCAGTACTTC.

The chain combines TRBV12-3 or TRBV12-4 with TRBJ1-2, with D tentatively TRBD1 (5 bases). Trimming left V 2 bases short and J 4 bases short, with 20 bases between. This CDR3 contains 17 residues. CDR3 DNA: TGTGCCAGCAGTTTATTCGCCGGGACCTCGGGGGGCTATGGCTACACCTTC. Translation: CASSLFAGTSGGYGYTF.

The J gene is TRBJ1-4, the V gene TRBV29-1; the match to TRBD1 covers 7 bases. Germline trimming cut 2 bases from V and 3 bases from J; bases unmatched to any gene: 0. From germline, CDR1 is SQVTM and CDR2 ANQGSEA. The length of the CDR3 is 13 residues. CDR3 amino acids: CSVETGANEKLFF. Written as DNA, the CDR3 is TGCAGCGTTGAAACAGGGGCTAATGAAAAACTGTTTTTT. The entire variable domain, with the rest obtained from reference TRBV29-1 and TRBJ1-4, is as follows: SAVISQKPSRDICQRGTSLTIQCQVDSQVTMMFWYRQQPGQSLTLIATANQGSEATYESGFVIDKFPISRPNLTFSTLTVSNMSPEDSSIYLCSVETGANEKLFFGSGTQLSVL.

This rearrangement joins TRBV20-1 to TRBJ2-7; 7 bases agree with TRBD2. Germline CDR1 is DFQATT and CDR2 is SNEGSKA (reference sequence). The CDR3 covers 15 residues. V lost 6 bases, J lost 1 base, and 12 bases stayed unmatched. The CDR3 sequence: CSAFKAGRPSYEQYF. CDR3 coding DNA: TGCAGTGCCTTTAAAGCGGGACGCCCTTCCTACGAGCAGTACTTC.

This clonotype was observed a few times. The rearrangement uses TRBV5-1 and TRBJ2-7, with 12 positions matching TRBD2. The tail of the sequence fits TRBJ2-5 better, so the J call may be wrong. Germline CDR1 is SGHRS and CDR2 is YFSETQ. This CDR3 contains 14 residues. The CDR3 DNA is TGCGCCAGCAGAACTAGCGGGAGGCTAGAGACCCAGTACTTC. As protein: CASRTSGRLETQYF.

CDR3 nucleotides: TGTGCCAGCAGTTTACTAACAGGAGGTGGCTACACCTTC. This codes for CASSLLTGGGYTF. The chain combines TRBV12-3 or TRBV12-4 with TRBJ1-2, with TRBD1 as a possible D gene (5 bases). The CDR3 is made up of 13 amino acids. Trimming took 2 bases from V and 7 from J, leaving 11 bases between them.

The rearrangement links TRBV24-1 to TRBJ1-2; 9 nucleotides agree with TRBD1. This CDR3 has 17 residues. The germline CDR1 and CDR2 sequences are KGHDR and SFDVKD. The V and J ends lost 3 bases and 5 bases, in that order; junction bases with no gene match: 12. The CDR3 region has the DNA TGTGCCACCAGTGATGCCACAGGGGGCTTTGAGTTATATGGCTACACCTTC. The encoded protein is CATSDATGGFELYGYTF.

V usage is TRBV7-2 and J usage is TRBJ2-3; D call uncertain. V was pared by 2 bases and J by 0 bases, with 9 bases between. Germline CDR1 and CDR2: SGHTA and FQGNSA. The CDR3 runs to 15 residues. CDR3 DNA: TGTGCCAGCAGCTTACCCAAGACCAGCACAGATACGCAGTATTTT. The encoded protein is CASSLPKTSTDTQYF.

This clonotype came up a few times. The CDR3 sequence is CASSLGTSGRNEQYF. CDR3 in DNA: TGTGCCAGCAGTTTGGGGACTAGCGGGAGAAACGAGCAGTACTTC. The chain combines TRBV27 with TRBJ2-7; 14 bases match TRBD2. With 3 bases clipped from V and 5 bases from J, the junction kept 3 bases outside the gene matches. Germline values: CDR1 MNHEY, CDR2 SMNVEV (reference sequence). The CDR3 totals 15 residues.

The chain combines TRBV5-1 with TRBJ2-3; no firm D call. Per germline, CDR1 SGHRS and CDR2 YFSETQ. The CDR3 has 16 residues. Deletions cut 3 bases from V and 3 bases from J, with 17 bases between. As DNA, the CDR3 is TGCGCCAGCAGCTCCCTTCGGGCCTTGGGAACAGATACGCAGTATTTT. This encodes CASSSLRALGTDTQYF.

V usage is TRBV2 and J usage is TRBJ1-1; tentatively, D is TRBD1 (5 bases). With 7 bases removed from V and 1 base from J, the gap between germline ends came to 22 bases. The CDR3 has 17 residues. Germline assignment: CDR1 SNHLY and CDR2 FYNNEI. Here the CDR3 DNA reads TGTGCCAGCACCCCACGGCAGGGCTGGATAGGGAACACTGAAGCTTTCTTT. Residues: CASTPRQGWIGNTEAFF.